This note documents a single TCR beta chain sequence. As yet, its antigen is unknown. Sequencing was performed with immunoSEQ multiplex PCR; in TCRdb, only in-frame clones are kept and a portion is missing. The table records 6,000 or so clones, about three fifths of them present only once. The data stem from a study of CD8 T cell repertoires and HIV-1 epitope variants. Whole-study context: Each of Twenty-five Gag and Nef epitope peptides stimulated a separate culture.

The source of this sequence is a male donor with HIV. The sequenced sample was cultured CD8+ T cells derived from PBMCs.

The DNA of the CDR3 is TGTGCCAGCAGTGCCCAGGGAGGGACCGGGGAGCTGTTTTTT. Amino acids: CASSAQGGTGELFF. The rearrangement links TRBV6-5 to TRBJ2-2; TRBD2 agrees at 7 bases. V lost 5 bases and J lost 5; bases outside the gene matches: 5. Germline V gives CDR1 MNHEY, CDR2 SVGAGI. CDR3 length equals 14 residues.